These 23 T cell receptor beta chains were sequenced from one sample in a study of spatial heterogeneity in lung cancer. TCRdb analysed the 5' RACE reads with MiXCR anew, one entry per CDR3 protein. The sample carries about 120,000 distinct CDR3 sequences, 12% recorded once. The time point is: blood at routine non-recurrence follow-up after resection. Whole RNA, which was extracted from tumor, nontumor lung tissue or frozen PBMC, was sequenced without any cell sorting. The sample consisted of PBMCs, taken at follow-up. The origin of the receptors is a male donor with early-stage non-small cell lung cancer.

This clonotype turned up a few times. The chain has TRBV27 and TRBJ1-1; possible D gene TRBD1, 5 bases. The CDR3 runs to 13 residues. In germline, CDR1 is MNHEY, CDR2 SMNVEV (reference sequence). The V end lost 5 bases, the J end lost 8 bases, and 15 bases lay between the germline ends. CDR3 coding DNA: TGTGCCAGCAGTCCCCGGCCCAACAGGGAAGCTTTCTTT. It specifies CASSPRPNREAFF.

This clonotype appeared a few times. The rearrangement joins TRBV5-1 to TRBJ2-5; the match to TRBD2 covers 12 bases. There are 17 residues in the CDR3. V lost 0 bases, J lost 2 bases, and 5 bases stayed unmatched. The V gene's germline CDR1 is SGHRS and CDR2 YFSETQ. The CDR3 loop reads CASSLGLAGDIQETQYF. CDR3 DNA: TGCGCCAGCAGCTTGGGACTAGCGGGGGACATACAAGAGACCCAGTACTTC.

This clonotype has a handful of counts. This chain joins TRBV5-1 and TRBJ2-2; 10 positions match TRBD1. Germline CDR1 reads SGHRS; CDR2 reads YFSETQ. V dropped 4 bases and J dropped 7; count of bases not matched to a gene: 7. The CDR3 loop spans 15 amino acids. CDR3 bases: TGCGCCAGCAGCCTGCCGGGACAGGGGTTCGGGGAGCTGTTTTTT. Translation gives CASSLPGQGFGELFF. Based on the CDR3 plus reference TRBV5-1 and TRBJ2-2, the full variable domain is KAGVTQTPRYLIKTRGQQVTLSCSPISGHRSVSWYQQTPGQGLQFLFEYFSETQRNKGNFPGRFSGRQFSNSRSEMNVSTLELGDSALYLCASSLPGQGFGELFFGEGSRLTVL.

This clonotype appeared a few times. The rearrangement joins TRBV9 to TRBJ2-1; 8 bases align to TRBD2. Per germline, CDR1 SGDLS and CDR2 YYNGEE. This CDR3 contains 15 residues. V lost 0 bases and J lost 8; bases outside the gene matches: 7. CDR3 protein: CASSVAGGPVDEQFF. The CDR3 DNA follows: TGTGCCAGCAGCGTAGCGGGGGGGCCCGTAGATGAGCAGTTCTTC.

This chain uses TRBV6-5 with TRBJ1-2, with D unresolved. V lost 0 bases to trimming and J lost 5 bases, with 7 bases between them. The CDR3 spans 13 residues. Germline V gene lookup returns CDR1 MNHEY and CDR2 SVGAGI. The CDR3 DNA reads TGTGCCAGCAGTTACTCGACAACTTATGGCTACACCTTC. It specifies CASSYSTTYGYTF.

In this sample, this clonotype turned up many times. The chain employs TRBV28 and TRBJ2-4; either TRBD1 or TRBD2 may fit D (5 bases each). V was clipped by 2 bases and J by 8 bases, with 13 bases between them. Germline assignment: CDR1 MDHEN and CDR2 SYDVKM. The CDR3 has 14 residues. The CDR3 protein is CASSLRGAADIQYF. CDR3 nucleotide sequence: TGTGCCAGCAGTTTAAGGGGCGCAGCGGACATTCAGTACTTC.

This chain joins TRBV27 and TRBJ2-7; the D gene is possibly TRBD1 (5 bases). CDR1 and CDR2 from the germline V gene are MNHEY and SMNVEV (reference sequence). V lost 6 bases and J lost 2, with 14 bases in between. The CDR3 is 14 amino acids. The CDR3 DNA reads TGTGCCAGCAGCCTCCAGGGATTTCCCTACGAGCAGTACTTC. Encoded protein: CASSLQGFPYEQYF.

The chain uses TRBV30 and TRBJ1-5; 8 bases are shared with TRBD1. Losses at the gene ends were 0 bases for V and 2 bases for J; bases not matched to a gene: 0. This CDR3 has 14 amino acids. Per the germline V gene, CDR1 is GTSNPN and CDR2 is SVGIG (reference sequence). The CDR3 nucleotides are TGTGCCTGGAGTGTACAGGGGGGCAATCAGCCCCAGCATTTT. Amino acid sequence: CAWSVQGGNQPQHF. The variable domain in full, with the rest retrieved from reference TRBV30 and TRBJ1-5, is SQTIHQWPATLVQPVGSPLSLECTVEGTSNPNLYWYRQAAGRGLQLLFYSVGIGQISSEVPQNLSASRPQDRQFILSSKKLLLSDSGFYLCAWSVQGGNQPQHFGDGTRLSIL.

The genes are TRBV12-3 or TRBV12-4 and TRBJ1-5; D unclear. The CDR3 extends over 13 amino acids. V gave up 5 bases and J gave up 5 bases, with 10 bases separating them. CDR3 sequence (DNA): TGTGCCAGCAGTCAGGACGGGCATCAGCCCCAGCATTTT. Its protein is CASSQDGHQPQHF.

The CDR3: CASRGRVWGNSPLHF. CDR3 in DNA: TGTGCCAGCAGAGGGAGGGTTTGGGGTAATTCACCCCTCCACTTT. The rearrangement links TRBV28 to TRBJ1-6; no firm D call. Trimming removed 6 bases from V and 6 bases from J, with 15 bases in between. Looked up from germline, CDR1 is MDHEN and CDR2 is SYDVKM. The CDR3 covers 15 residues.

This clonotype was counted at least ten times. V gene TRBV18 combines with J gene TRBJ2-7; TRBD1 aligns across 7 bases. The V segment lost 6 bases and the J segment 5 bases; nucleotides outside the gene matches: 10. Germline V gene sequence: CDR1 KGHSH, CDR2 LQKENI. This CDR3 region has 14 residues. Here the CDR3 DNA reads TGTGCCAGCTCTCCCTCGGGACAGATCCACGAGCAGTACTTC. This sequence encodes CASSPSGQIHEQYF.

This clonotype was counted ten times or more. The V gene is TRBV4-1, the J gene TRBJ2-7; D is unclear. V lost 1 base, J lost 0 bases, and 7 bases lay in between. CDR3 length equals 14 residues. CDR1 MGHRA and CDR2 YSYEKL come from the germline V gene. Here the CDR3 DNA reads TGCGCCAGCAGCCAAGCGCTCGTCTCCTACGAGCAGTACTTC. This encodes CASSQALVSYEQYF.

This sequence joins TRBV7-8 and TRBJ1-1, with a tentative D call TRBD1 (6 bases). V shed 5 bases and J shed 8 bases, with 15 bases lying between them. The CDR3 consists of 13 residues. The germline CDR1 and CDR2 sequences are SGHVS and FQNEAQ. This chain's CDR3 is CASSAHQGREAFF. DNA of the CDR3: TGTGCCAGCAGCGCTCATCAGGGGCGCGAAGCTTTCTTT.

This clonotype was recorded a few times. The chain has TRBV9 and TRBJ2-3; 11 nucleotides align to TRBD2. V was clipped by 4 bases and J by 0 bases; unmatched bases: 4. CDR3 length equals 16 residues. Germline values: CDR1 SGDLS, CDR2 YYNGEE. CDR3 nucleotides: TGTGCCAGCAGCACCCGACTAGCGGGGAGCACAGATACGCAGTATTTT. This translates into CASSTRLAGSTDTQYF.

This clonotype has only a few counts. The chain is built from TRBV6-2 or TRBV6-3 and TRBJ1-5; TRBD1 matches 8 bases. CDR1 is MNHEY, CDR2 SVGEGT, per germline. J gave up 3 bases and V 0 bases, and 7 bases lay outside the gene matches. This CDR3 has 17 residues. The CDR3 sequence: CASSYSSPTGVNQPQHF. The DNA of the CDR3 is TGTGCCAGCAGTTACTCCTCCCCGACAGGGGTCAATCAGCCCCAGCATTTT.

This clonotype was counted a few times. This chain connects TRBV29-1 to TRBJ2-3, with 8 bases fitting TRBD1. The J segment lost 3 bases and the V segment lost 5 bases, leaving 4 bases of the junction unmatched. There are 13 residues in the CDR3. Germline lookup yields CDR1 SQVTM and CDR2 ANQGSEA. This CDR3 reads CSVSRGRTDTQYF. As DNA, the CDR3 is TGCAGCGTTAGCAGGGGGCGGACAGATACGCAGTATTTT.

This clonotype was seen a handful of times. V and J are TRBV27 and TRBJ2-3, with 7 nucleotides matching TRBD2. Trimming removed 7 bases from V and 1 base from J; junction bases left unmatched: 8. Germline CDR1 is MNHEY and CDR2 is SMNVEV (reference sequence). The CDR3 loop spans 15 amino acids. The CDR3 is CASTSIAGGTDTQYF. The CDR3 nucleotides are TGTGCCAGCACTTCTATTGCGGGGGGCACAGATACGCAGTATTTT.

The chain has TRBV19 and TRBJ2-5, with TRBD1 matching 7 bases. The CDR3 is 16 residues long. J gave up 5 bases and V 2 bases, and 11 bases lay outside the gene matches. In germline, CDR1 is LNHDA, CDR2 SQIVND (reference sequence). This CDR3 reads CASSISPTGPRETQYF. The DNA of the CDR3 is TGTGCCAGTAGTATATCTCCGACAGGGCCGAGGGAGACCCAGTACTTC.

This clonotype was recorded many times. This chain links TRBV6-5 with TRBJ2-6; 9 bases align to TRBD1. V lost 5 bases and J lost 0; bases outside the gene matches: 11. CDR3 length: 19 amino acids. Germline assignment: CDR1 MNHEY and CDR2 SVGAGI. CDR3 nucleotides: TGTGCCAGCAGTACCGACGCCGGGACAGGGATCTCTGGGGCCAACGTCCTGACTTTC. It specifies CASSTDAGTGISGANVLTF.

This clonotype was recorded many times. This chain uses TRBV10-3 with TRBJ1-5, with D hard to call. The CDR3 is made up of 14 amino acids. The germline CDR1 and CDR2 sequences are ENHRY and SYGVKD. The V gene lost 6 bases and the J gene lost 1 base, with 10 bases spanning the gap. The CDR3 DNA is TGTGCCATCAGGTCCGAAGGAAGCAATCAGCCCCAGCATTTT. Its translation is CAIRSEGSNQPQHF.

This clonotype was observed many times. The chain joins TRBV20-1 to TRBJ1-2; no clear D gene. There are 12 residues in the CDR3. Germline lookup yields CDR1 DFQATT and CDR2 SNEGSKA (reference sequence). V was trimmed by 5 bases and J by 1 base, leaving 8 bases between them. DNA of the CDR3: TGCAGTGCTCACAGCATTAACTATGGCTACACCTTC. As protein: CSAHSINYGYTF.

The V gene is TRBV20-1, the J gene TRBJ2-3; tentatively, D is TRBD2 (6 bases). The V and J ends lost 1 base and 0 bases respectively, with 8 bases between them. Germline CDR1 reads DFQATT; CDR2 reads SNEGSKA (reference sequence). CDR3 length: 14 residues. CDR3 in DNA: TGCAGTGCTAGAGTGGGGGGAAGCACAGATACGCAGTATTTT. The encoded protein is CSARVGGSTDTQYF.

This clonotype showed up many times. V and J are TRBV7-3 and TRBJ2-1; 8 bases fit TRBD1. CDR1 and CDR2 (germline): SGHTA, FQGTGA. V lost 5 bases to trimming and J lost 0 bases; unmatched junction nucleotides: 6. This CDR3 contains 16 residues. The CDR3: CASSVRTGSSYNEQFF. Written as DNA, the CDR3 is TGTGCCAGCAGCGTCAGGACAGGGAGCTCCTACAATGAGCAGTTCTTC.